This T cell receptor (beta chain) was documented in a study of blood T cell repertoires in COVID-19. Study summary: Samples of COVID-19 (acute and convalescent) were obtained from the United States, Italy and Spain. T cells, B-cell-depleted T cells, or PBMCs provided the cDNA or gDNA that served as material.

Trimming shortened V by 2 bases and J by 1 base, and 19 bases separated the two germline ends. CDR1 is SGHRS, CDR2 YFSETQ, per germline. The CDR3 contains 17 residues. As originally analysed: The assay estimated nucleated cells by amplifying reference gene primers. Here immunoSEQ multiplex PCR was the method, and the copy in TCRdb shows in-frame clones only, minus some. The DNA was the basis for D and trimming; V, J and clone size are from that table. The table shows some 460,000 clones, with around 89% occurring only once. This receptor was taken from a woman aged 30 to 39 with acute or convalescent COVID-19. The chain has TRBV5-1 and TRBJ2-7; D perhaps matches TRBD2 (6 bases). The specimen sequenced was peripheral blood. DNA for the CDR3: TGCGCCAGCAGCTTCAGGGCTGCGGCTAGCGATTCCTACGAGCAGTACTTC. Translating it yields CASSFRAAASDSYEQYF.